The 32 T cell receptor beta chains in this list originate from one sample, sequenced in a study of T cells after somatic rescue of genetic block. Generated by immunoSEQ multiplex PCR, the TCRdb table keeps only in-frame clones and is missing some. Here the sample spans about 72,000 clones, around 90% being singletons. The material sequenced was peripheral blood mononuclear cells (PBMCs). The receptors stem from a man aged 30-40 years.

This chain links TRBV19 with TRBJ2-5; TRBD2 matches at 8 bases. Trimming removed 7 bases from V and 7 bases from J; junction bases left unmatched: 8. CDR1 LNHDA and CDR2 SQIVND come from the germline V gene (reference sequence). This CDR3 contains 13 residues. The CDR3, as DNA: TGTGCCAGTACAGAGCGGGAGTATGGGACCCAGTACTTC. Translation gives CASTEREYGTQYF.

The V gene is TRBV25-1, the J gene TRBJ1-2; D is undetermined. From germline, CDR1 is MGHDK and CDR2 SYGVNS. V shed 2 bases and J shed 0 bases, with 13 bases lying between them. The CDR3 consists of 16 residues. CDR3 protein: CASSEVGVDANYGYTF. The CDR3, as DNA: TGTGCCAGCAGTGAAGTAGGAGTGGACGCTAACTATGGCTACACCTTC.

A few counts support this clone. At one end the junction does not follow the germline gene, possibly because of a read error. The CDR3 loop reads CAISESRDAASHF. CDR3 nucleotides: TGTGCCATCAGTGAGTCGCGGGACGCCGCGAGTCACTTC. The chain uses TRBV10-3 and TRBJ2-4; D is perhaps TRBD2 (6 bases). The germline CDR1 and CDR2 sequences are ENHRY and SYGVKD. The CDR3 loop spans 13 amino acids.

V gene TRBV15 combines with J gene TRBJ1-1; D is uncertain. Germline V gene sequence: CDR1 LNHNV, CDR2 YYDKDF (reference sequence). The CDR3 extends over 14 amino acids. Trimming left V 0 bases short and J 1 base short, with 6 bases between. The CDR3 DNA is TGTGCCACCAGCAGAGAGGTTCAGAACACTGAAGCTTTCTTT. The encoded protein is CATSREVQNTEAFF.

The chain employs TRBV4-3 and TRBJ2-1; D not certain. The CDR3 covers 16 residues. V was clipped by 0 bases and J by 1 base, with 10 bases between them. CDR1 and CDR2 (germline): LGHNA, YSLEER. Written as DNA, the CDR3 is TGCGCCAGCAGCCAAGACAACAGCTTATCCTACAATGAGCAGTTCTTC. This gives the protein CASSQDNSLSYNEQFF.

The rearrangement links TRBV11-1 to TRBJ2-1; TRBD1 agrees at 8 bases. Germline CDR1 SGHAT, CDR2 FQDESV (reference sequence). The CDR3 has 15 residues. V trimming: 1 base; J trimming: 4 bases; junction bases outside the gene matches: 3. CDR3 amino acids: CASSLGTGLYNEQFF. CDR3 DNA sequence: TGTGCCAGCAGCTTAGGGACAGGGTTATACAATGAGCAGTTCTTC.

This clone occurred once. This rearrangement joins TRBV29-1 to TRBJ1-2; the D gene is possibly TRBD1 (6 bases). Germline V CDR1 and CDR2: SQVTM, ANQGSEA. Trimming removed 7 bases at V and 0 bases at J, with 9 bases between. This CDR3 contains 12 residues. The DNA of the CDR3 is TGCAGCGGAGGACAGACTAACTATGGCTACACCTTC. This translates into CSGGQTNYGYTF.

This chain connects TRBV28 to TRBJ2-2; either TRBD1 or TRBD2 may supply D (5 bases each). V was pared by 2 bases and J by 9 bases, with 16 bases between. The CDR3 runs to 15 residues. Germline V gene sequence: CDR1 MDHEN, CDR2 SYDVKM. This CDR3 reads CASSLEHLGTRELFF. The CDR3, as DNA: TGTGCCAGCAGTTTAGAACATCTAGGGACCAGGGAGCTGTTTTTT.

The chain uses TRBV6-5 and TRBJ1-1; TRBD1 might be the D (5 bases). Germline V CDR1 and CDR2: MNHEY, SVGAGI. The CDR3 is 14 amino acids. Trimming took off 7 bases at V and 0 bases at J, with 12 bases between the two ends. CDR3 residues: CASTNGGVNTEAFF. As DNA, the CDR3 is TGTGCCAGCACCAACGGGGGGGTGAACACTGAAGCTTTCTTT.

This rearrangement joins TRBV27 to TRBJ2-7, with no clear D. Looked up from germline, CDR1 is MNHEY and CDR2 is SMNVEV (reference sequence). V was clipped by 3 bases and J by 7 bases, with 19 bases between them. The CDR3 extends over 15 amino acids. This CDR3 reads CASSFIGRSKEEQYF. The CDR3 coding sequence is TGTGCCAGCAGTTTTATCGGCAGGAGTAAGGAGGAGCAGTACTTC.

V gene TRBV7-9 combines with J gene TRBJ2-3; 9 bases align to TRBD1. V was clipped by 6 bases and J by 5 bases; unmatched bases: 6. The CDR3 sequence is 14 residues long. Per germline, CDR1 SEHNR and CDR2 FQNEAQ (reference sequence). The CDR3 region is CASSRGQGIDTQYF. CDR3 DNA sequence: TGTGCCAGCAGTCGTGGACAGGGGATAGATACGCAGTATTTT.

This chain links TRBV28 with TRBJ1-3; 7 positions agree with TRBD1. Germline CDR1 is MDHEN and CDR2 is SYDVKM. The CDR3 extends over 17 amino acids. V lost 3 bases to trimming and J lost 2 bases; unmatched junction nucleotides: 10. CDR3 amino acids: CASSFVMTGYAGNTIYF. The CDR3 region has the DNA TGTGCCAGCAGTTTCGTCATGACAGGGTACGCTGGAAACACCATATATTTT.

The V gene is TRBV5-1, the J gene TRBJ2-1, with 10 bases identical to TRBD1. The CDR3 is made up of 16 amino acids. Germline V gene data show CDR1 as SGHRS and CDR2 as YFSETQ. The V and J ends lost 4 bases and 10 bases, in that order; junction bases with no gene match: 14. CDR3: CASSLRDRGSVREQFF. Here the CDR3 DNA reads TGCGCCAGCAGCCTTCGGGACAGGGGTAGCGTGCGGGAGCAGTTCTTC.

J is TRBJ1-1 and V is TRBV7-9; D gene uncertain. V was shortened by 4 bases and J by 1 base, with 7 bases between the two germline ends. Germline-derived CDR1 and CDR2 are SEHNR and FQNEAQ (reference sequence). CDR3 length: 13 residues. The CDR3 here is CASSSDGNTEAFF. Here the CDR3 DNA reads TGTGCCAGCAGCTCGGACGGGAACACTGAAGCTTTCTTT.

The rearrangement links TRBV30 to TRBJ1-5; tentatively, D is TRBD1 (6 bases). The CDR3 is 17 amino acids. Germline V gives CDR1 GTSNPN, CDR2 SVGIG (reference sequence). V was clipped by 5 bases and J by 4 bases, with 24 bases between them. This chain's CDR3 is CAWLPTHRDGGNQPQHF. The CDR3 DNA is TGTGCCTGGCTTCCTACTCACAGGGACGGGGGAAATCAGCCCCAGCATTTT.

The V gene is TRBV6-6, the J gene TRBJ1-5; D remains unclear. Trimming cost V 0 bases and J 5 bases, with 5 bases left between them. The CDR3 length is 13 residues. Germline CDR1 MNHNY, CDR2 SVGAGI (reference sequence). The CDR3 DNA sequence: TGTGCCAGCAGTTACTCGGCCGATCAGCCCCAGCATTTT. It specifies CASSYSADQPQHF.

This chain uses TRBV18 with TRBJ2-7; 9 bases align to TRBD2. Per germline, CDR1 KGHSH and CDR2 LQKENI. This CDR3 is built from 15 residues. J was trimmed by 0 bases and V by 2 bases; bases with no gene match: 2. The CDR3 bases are TGTGCCAGCTCACCAATAGCGGGAGCCTCCTACGAGCAGTACTTC. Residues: CASSPIAGASYEQYF. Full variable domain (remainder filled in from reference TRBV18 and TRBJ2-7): NAGVMQNPRHLVRRRGQEARLRCSPMKGHSHVYWYRQLPEEGLKFMVYLQKENIIDESGMPKERFSAEFPKEGPSILRIQQVVRGDSAAYFCASSPIAGASYEQYFGPGTRLTVT.

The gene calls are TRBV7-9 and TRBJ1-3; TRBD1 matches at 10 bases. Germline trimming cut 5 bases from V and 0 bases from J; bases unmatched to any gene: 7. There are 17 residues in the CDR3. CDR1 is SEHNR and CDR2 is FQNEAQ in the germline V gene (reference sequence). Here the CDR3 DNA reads TGTGCCAGCAGCCCGGACAGGGGGGGAAGCTCTGGAAACACCATATATTTT. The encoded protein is CASSPDRGGSSGNTIYF.

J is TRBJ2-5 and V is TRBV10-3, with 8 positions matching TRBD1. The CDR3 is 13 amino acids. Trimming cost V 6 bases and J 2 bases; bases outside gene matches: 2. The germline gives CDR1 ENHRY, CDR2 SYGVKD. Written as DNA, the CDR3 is TGTGCCATCAGCGGACAGGGTCAAGAGACCCAGTACTTC. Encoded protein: CAISGQGQETQYF.

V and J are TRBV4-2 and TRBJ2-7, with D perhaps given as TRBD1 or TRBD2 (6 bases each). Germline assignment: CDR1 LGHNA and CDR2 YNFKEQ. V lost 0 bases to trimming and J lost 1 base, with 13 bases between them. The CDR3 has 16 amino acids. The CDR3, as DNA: TGTGCCAGCAGCCAAGATTCCGGGGGCGATTCCTACGAGCAGTACTTC. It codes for CASSQDSGGDSYEQYF.

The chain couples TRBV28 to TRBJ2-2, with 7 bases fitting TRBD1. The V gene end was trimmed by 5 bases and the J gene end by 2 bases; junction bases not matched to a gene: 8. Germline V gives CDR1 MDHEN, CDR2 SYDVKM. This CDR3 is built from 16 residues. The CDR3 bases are TGTGCCAGCAGTCTCGGGACAGCTATAAACACCGGGGAGCTGTTTTTT. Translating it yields CASSLGTAINTGELFF.

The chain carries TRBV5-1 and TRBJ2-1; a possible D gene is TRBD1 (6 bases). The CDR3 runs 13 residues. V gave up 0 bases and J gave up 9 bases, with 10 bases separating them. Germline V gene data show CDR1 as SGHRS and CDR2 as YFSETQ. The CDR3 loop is CASSLGTVGEQFF. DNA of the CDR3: TGCGCCAGCAGCTTGGGGACAGTGGGTGAGCAGTTCTTC.

The CDR3 loop is CASSLGGRDTGELFF. CDR3 DNA: TGTGCCAGCAGCTTAGGAGGGCGGGACACCGGGGAGCTGTTTTTT. The chain uses TRBV11-2 and TRBJ2-2; a possible D gene is TRBD2 (5 bases). Trimming cost V 1 base and J 3 bases, with 9 bases left between them. Germline lookup yields CDR1 SGHAT and CDR2 FQNNGV. The CDR3 length is 15 residues.

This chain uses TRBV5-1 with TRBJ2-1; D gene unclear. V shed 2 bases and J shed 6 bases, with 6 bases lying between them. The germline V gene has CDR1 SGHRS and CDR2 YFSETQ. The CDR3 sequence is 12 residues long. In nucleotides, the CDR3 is TGCGCCAGCAGCTTAGGGTTCAATGAGCAGTTCTTC. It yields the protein CASSLGFNEQFF.

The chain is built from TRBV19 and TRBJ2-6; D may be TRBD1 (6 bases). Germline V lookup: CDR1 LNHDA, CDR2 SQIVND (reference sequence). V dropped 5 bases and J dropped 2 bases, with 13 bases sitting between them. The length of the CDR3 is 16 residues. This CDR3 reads CASSFTPGAGANVLTF. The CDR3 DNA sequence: TGTGCCAGTAGTTTTACACCAGGGGCTGGGGCCAACGTCCTGACTTTC. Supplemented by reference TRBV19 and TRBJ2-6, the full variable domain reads DGGITQSPKYLFRKEGQNVTLSCEQNLNHDAMYWYRQDPGQGLRLIYYSQIVNDFQKGDIAEGYSVSREKKESFPLTVTSAQKNPTAFYLCASSFTPGAGANVLTFGAGSRLTVL.

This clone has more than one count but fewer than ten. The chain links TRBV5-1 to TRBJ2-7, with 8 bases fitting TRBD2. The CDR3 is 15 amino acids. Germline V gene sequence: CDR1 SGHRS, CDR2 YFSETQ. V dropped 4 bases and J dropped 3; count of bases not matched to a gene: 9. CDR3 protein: CASSPQTSVIYEQYF. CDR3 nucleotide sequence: TGCGCCAGCAGCCCGCAGACTAGCGTGATCTACGAGCAGTACTTC.

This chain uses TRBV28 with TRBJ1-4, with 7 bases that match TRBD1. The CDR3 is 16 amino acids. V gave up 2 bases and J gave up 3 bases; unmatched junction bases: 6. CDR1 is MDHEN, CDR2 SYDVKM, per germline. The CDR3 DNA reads TGTGCCAGCAGTTTACACCGACAGGGATCTAATGAAAAACTGTTTTTT. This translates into CASSLHRQGSNEKLFF.

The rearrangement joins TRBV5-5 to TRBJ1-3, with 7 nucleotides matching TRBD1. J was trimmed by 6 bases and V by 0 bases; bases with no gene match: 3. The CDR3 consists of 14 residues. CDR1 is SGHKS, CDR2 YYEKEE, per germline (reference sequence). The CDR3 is CASSLGDSLNTIYF. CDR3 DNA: TGTGCCAGCAGCTTGGGGGACAGCCTAAACACCATATATTTT.

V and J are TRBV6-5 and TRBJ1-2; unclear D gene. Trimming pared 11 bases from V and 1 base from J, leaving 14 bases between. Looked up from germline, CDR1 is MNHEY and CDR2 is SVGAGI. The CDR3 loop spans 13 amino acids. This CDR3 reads CAASVGNNYGYTF. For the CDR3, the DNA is TGTGCCGCTAGCGTGGGAAATAACTATGGCTACACCTTC.

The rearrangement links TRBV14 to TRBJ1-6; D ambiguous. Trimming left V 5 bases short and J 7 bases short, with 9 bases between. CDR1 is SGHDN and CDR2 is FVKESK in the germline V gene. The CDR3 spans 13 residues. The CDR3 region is CASSSLGNSPLHF. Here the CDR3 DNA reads TGTGCCAGCAGCTCCTTGGGGAATTCACCCCTCCACTTT.

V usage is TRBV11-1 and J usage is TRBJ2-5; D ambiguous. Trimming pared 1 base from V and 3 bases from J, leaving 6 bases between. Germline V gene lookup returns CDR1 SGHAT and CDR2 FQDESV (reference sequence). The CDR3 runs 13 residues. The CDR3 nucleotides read TGTGCCAGCAGCTTAGGGTTAAAAGAGACCCAGTACTTC. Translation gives CASSLGLKETQYF.

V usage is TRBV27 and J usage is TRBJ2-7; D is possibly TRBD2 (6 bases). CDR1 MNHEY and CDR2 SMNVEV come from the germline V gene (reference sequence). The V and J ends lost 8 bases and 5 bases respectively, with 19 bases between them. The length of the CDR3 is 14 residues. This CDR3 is CASGRGGKIDEQYF. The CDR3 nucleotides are TGTGCCAGCGGGCGTGGGGGGAAAATCGACGAGCAGTACTTC.